The clone carrying this T cell receptor beta chain was counted many times. The data belong to a study of read filtering for tumor transcriptome and immune sequencing. Germline CDR1 SGHTA, CDR2 FQGTGA. This CDR3 has 17 amino acids. The V segment lost 5 bases and the J segment 0 bases; nucleotides outside the gene matches: 9. This library used approximately 390 ng RNA and molecular barcoded adaptors spanning alpha/delta and beta/gamma chains. MiXCR, applied by TCRdb to the reads, yields one record per CDR3 protein. The sample has around 50,000 distinct CDR3 sequences; 20% to 25% are singletons. This sequence joins TRBV7-3 and TRBJ2-2; TRBD2 matches 7 bases. The sequence was obtained from a donor at least 40 years old with multiple myeloma. Sequencing was performed on a population of CD138-negative cells sorted from bone marrow. CDR3 region: CASSPWASGSNTGELFF. CDR3 bases: TGTGCCAGCAGCCCGTGGGCTAGCGGTTCGAACACCGGGGAGCTGTTTTTT.